This T cell receptor beta chain was sequenced in a study of identical twins (dated by TCRdb to 2016 to 2018). As for the study more broadly: The study deep-sequenced TCR alpha and beta repertoires from monozygotic twins, unrelated adults of various ages and cord blood to test whether fetal clonotypes persist. To rule out contamination, the twin experiments were replicated at different times with different library preparation protocols.

Library creation used 5' RACE. TCRdb names Illumina HiSeq 2000 as the instrument used. Template switching added a universal primer binding site, and the final cDNA carried a unique molecular identifier that allowed TCR cDNA molecules to be counted accurately. First-strand cDNA for TCR alpha and beta chains was synthesized from specific primers in the conserved constant-segment region. To control for contamination, every cDNA library was double barcoded, receiving both a SMART-Mk sample barcode and Illumina barcodes. Two successive PCR steps introduced TruSeq adapter sequences along with Illumina sample barcodes. TCR alpha and beta cDNA libraries were sequenced on the Illumina HiSeq platform with custom primers. Under the source paper's analysis protocol: MiGEC processed the raw reads to extract unique molecular identifiers, while MiXCR was used to determine the CDR3 positions. For each individual, recombination models were inferred using an EM algorithm with the repgenHMM and IGoR tools. The analysis of shared clonotypes was done with the tcR package in R, with sharing normalized by the product of cloneset sizes. Out-of-frame nonproductive sequences were analyzed to study raw recombination free of thymic and clonal selection effects. TCRdb trimmed the raw reads at Q25, called clones with MiXCR and kept productive beta chains. Entries are consolidated by CDR3 protein sequence, retaining the most common genes and DNA. The V and J calls come from TCRdb's annotation, not from the publication. Here the sample has 690,000 or so distinct CDR3 sequences; 6% to 6.5% occur a single time. Roughly 2% of the sample comes from the top ten.

This clonotype occurred many times. This receptor's antigen is unknown. It has no much larger one-base neighbor in the sample; base qualities were not kept. Every donor was a healthy Caucasian. The study also sequenced three unrelated non-twin adults: a male aged 18 to 29, a male aged 50 to 59 and a female aged 50 to 59. Miltenyi CD45RO+ enrichment and human naive T-cell isolation kits were used to isolate memory (CD45RO+) and naive T cells from PBMC. Broader findings and caveats from the paper: Out-of-frame TCR alpha sharing in monozygotic twins was systematically underestimated by recombination models, whereas sharing between unrelated individuals was in agreement with the recombination models. Abundant cord blood beta clonotypes had fewer insertions, young adult naive repertoires showed a similar but weaker trend, and memory repertoires showed no such trend. Compared with coincidental sharing between unrelated individuals, an excess of low generation-probability sequences was observed among out-of-frame TCR alpha sequences shared between twins. In beta out-of-frame sequences, excess twin sharing was weaker, because having fewer shared sequences lowered the signal-to-noise ratio. Invariant T cells such as MAIT and iNKT could partly confound zero-insertion analyses, although diverse VJ usage argued against such confounding for most clonotypes. Because the same donors could not be followed over many years, the conclusions relied on cross-sectional statistical analysis.

The sequence came from a man between 18 and 35 years old in good health. The sample taken for sequencing was naive T cells sorted from blood. Taken with the paper, the label for cell subset or site translates to: cells isolated with a human naive T-cell isolation kit.

The bases are TGCAGTGCTAGAGATGGGGGTAGCAATCAGCCCCAGCATTTT. It translates to CSARDGGSNQPQHF. This chain is built from TRBV20-1 and TRBJ1-5, with TRBD1 perhaps the D gene, on 5 matching bases. V sheds 0 bases and J sheds 0 bases, leaving 6 bases between their ends. The CDR3 contains 14 residues, cysteine and phenylalanine counted. The DNA shown is the 42-base CDR3, in frame from base 1. Sequences DFQATT (CDR1) and SNEGSKA (CDR2) are obtained from the germline V gene (reference sequence).